These 20 T cell receptor beta chains originate from one sample sequenced in a study of blood T cell repertoires in COVID-19. Assay used: immunoSEQ multiplex PCR; TCRdb lists only in-frame clones, some missing. The sample consists of 300,000 to 350,000 clones, 90% of them appearing once. Sequenced input: PBMCs or T cells enriched from blood (not recorded which). The receptors stem from a woman aged 25 to 39 who had been exposed to COVID-19.

The chain combines TRBV5-4 with TRBJ1-5, with unresolved D. This CDR3 region has 13 residues. Germline lookup yields CDR1 SGHNT and CDR2 YYREEE (reference sequence). V lost 4 bases and J 5 bases, leaving 10 bases between the germline ends. The CDR3 coding sequence is TGTGCCAGCAGCCCGGGGAGGGATCAGCCCCAGCATTTT. Its protein product is CASSPGRDQPQHF.

This sequence joins TRBV15 and TRBJ1-4; 7 bases are a match to TRBD1. With V trimmed by 5 bases and J by 3 bases, 9 bases remained unmatched. In germline, CDR1 is LNHNV, CDR2 YYDKDF (reference sequence). This CDR3 is 16 amino acids long. The CDR3 sequence is CATSPGGGTANEKLFF. DNA for the CDR3: TGTGCCACCAGCCCTGGTGGGGGGACAGCTAATGAAAAACTGTTTTTT.

The table lists this clone with a few counts. The chain recombines TRBV6-2 or TRBV6-3 with TRBJ1-1; 8 bases are shared with TRBD1. Per the germline V gene, CDR1 is MNHEY and CDR2 is SVGEGT. This CDR3 is built from 14 residues. V shed 4 bases and J 4 bases; nucleotides not matched to a gene: 5. Here the CDR3 DNA reads TGTGCCAGCAGTTCCGGACAGGGTCCCACTGAAGCTTTCTTT. Translated: CASSSGQGPTEAFF.

This CDR3 is CASSTGTSPLHF. CDR3 nucleotide sequence: TGTGCCAGCAGTACAGGGACTTCACCCCTCCACTTT. The V gene is TRBV9, the J gene TRBJ1-6; TRBD1 is a possible D gene (6 bases). Germline V CDR1 and CDR2: SGDLS, YYNGEE. This CDR3 is built from 12 residues. The germline V and J ends were trimmed by 5 bases and 9 bases, with 9 bases remaining between them. Complete variable domain (other parts from reference TRBV9 and TRBJ1-6): DSGVTQTPKHLITATGQRVTLRCSPRSGDLSVYWYQQSLDQGLQFLIQYYNGEERAKGNILERFSAQQFPDLHSELNLSSLELGDSALYFCASSTGTSPLHFGNGTRLTVT.

The CDR3 DNA is TGTGCCAGCAGACAGTCAAATTCACCCCTCCACTTT. It encodes CASRQSNSPLHF. This chain joins TRBV6-5 and TRBJ1-6; D not resolved. Trimming left V 6 bases short and J 7 bases short, with 7 bases between. CDR1 and CDR2 (germline): MNHEY, SVGAGI. The CDR3 sequence is 12 residues long.

The V and J genes are TRBV14 and TRBJ1-2, with D maybe TRBD1 (5 bases). V was pared by 4 bases and J by 6 bases, with 12 bases between. This CDR3 region has 13 residues. From germline, CDR1 is SGHDN and CDR2 FVKESK. The chain's CDR3 is CASSPGHLNGYTF. CDR3 coding DNA: TGTGCCAGCAGCCCCGGACATCTCAATGGCTACACCTTC.

The DNA for the CDR3 is TGTGCCAGCAGTGTTTATTGGGGACAGGGGGGTTCCTACGAGCAGTACTTC. It is translated as CASSVYWGQGGSYEQYF. V is TRBV2 and J is TRBJ2-7; 11 bases agree with TRBD1. Germline-derived CDR1 and CDR2 are SNHLY and FYNNEI. The CDR3 totals 17 residues. Unmatched junction bases numbered 9, after V lost 4 bases and J lost 1 base.

This rearrangement joins TRBV10-3 to TRBJ1-1; 7 positions match TRBD1. Germline-derived CDR1 and CDR2 are ENHRY and SYGVKD. The CDR3 extends over 16 amino acids. Trimming took 3 bases from V and 3 from J; bases not matched to a gene: 10. The chain's CDR3 is CAISEEGEGADTEAFF. In nucleotides, the CDR3 is TGTGCCATCAGTGAAGAAGGAGAGGGGGCCGACACTGAAGCTTTCTTT.

The V call is TRBV19, the J call TRBJ1-1; 7 nucleotides agree with TRBD1. J was trimmed by 6 bases and V by 10 bases; bases with no gene match: 11. The CDR3 loop spans 13 amino acids. Germline V CDR1 and CDR2: LNHDA, SQIVND (reference sequence). CDR3 nucleotides: TGTGCCACGCGGGACAGTGGTTTCCCTGAAGCTTTCTTT. The encoded protein is CATRDSGFPEAFF.

The rearrangement uses TRBV24-1 and TRBJ2-5, with a possible D match to TRBD2 (7 bases). With 3 bases removed from V and 2 bases from J, the gap between germline ends came to 18 bases. CDR3 length equals 17 residues. The V gene's germline CDR1 is KGHDR and CDR2 SFDVKD. DNA for the CDR3: TGTGCCACCAGTGATATCCCTTGGGGGGGCTCTCAAGAGACCCAGTACTTC. It codes for CATSDIPWGGSQETQYF.

About this clone: Other DNA sequences in the same sample also yield this CDR3. The CDR3 region has the DNA TGTGCCAGCAGCCCGGGTCTCCAAGAGACCCAGTACTTC. Its protein product is CASSPGLQETQYF. V usage is TRBV6-5 and J usage is TRBJ2-5; unclear D gene. Per germline, CDR1 MNHEY and CDR2 SVGAGI. V lost 6 bases, J lost 1 base, and 9 bases lay in between. There are 13 residues in the CDR3.

V and J are TRBV4-1 and TRBJ2-7, with 11 positions matching TRBD1. CDR3 length equals 15 residues. With V trimmed by 3 bases and J by 3 bases, 4 bases remained unmatched. Germline lookup yields CDR1 MGHRA and CDR2 YSYEKL. In DNA form, the CDR3 reads TGCGCCAGCAGCCAGGGACAGGGGGAACTCTACGAGCAGTACTTC. Its protein is CASSQGQGELYEQYF.

The CDR3 spells CASSLRLNTEAFF. The DNA of the CDR3 is TGTGCCAGCAGCCTGCGATTGAACACTGAAGCTTTCTTT. The chain recombines TRBV3-1 (or the pseudogene TRBV3-2) with TRBJ1-1, with D hard to call. The germline V and J ends were trimmed by 4 bases and 0 bases, with 6 bases remaining between them. The CDR3 spans 13 residues. The germline gives CDR1 LGHDT, CDR2 YNNKEL (reference sequence).

The J gene is TRBJ2-7, the V gene TRBV6-5; 13 bases fit TRBD2. Trimming cost V 3 bases and J 4 bases; bases outside gene matches: 6. The germline gives CDR1 MNHEY, CDR2 SVGAGI. The CDR3 spans 16 residues. The CDR3 sequence: CASSYLTSGGTYEQYF. CDR3 nucleotide sequence: TGTGCCAGCAGTTATTTGACTAGCGGGGGGACTTACGAGCAGTACTTC.

V usage is TRBV5-1 and J usage is TRBJ2-4; 8 bases line up with TRBD1. The CDR3 is made up of 15 amino acids. CDR1 and CDR2 from the germline V gene are SGHRS and YFSETQ. Losses at the gene ends were 0 bases for V and 9 bases for J; bases not matched to a gene: 8. The CDR3 nucleotides read TGCGCCAGCAGCTTGGCGCCCCGGACAGGGACCATTCAGTACTTC. As protein: CASSLAPRTGTIQYF. Full variable domain (rest looked up from reference TRBV5-1 and TRBJ2-4): KAGVTQTPRYLIKTRGQQVTLSCSPISGHRSVSWYQQTPGQGLQFLFEYFSETQRNKGNFPGRFSGRQFSNSRSEMNVSTLELGDSALYLCASSLAPRTGTIQYFGAGTRLSVL.

This clone was observed once. J is TRBJ1-1 and V is TRBV29-1; TRBD1 matches at 9 bases. V was pared by 7 bases and J by 2 bases, with 8 bases of the junction left unmatched. The CDR3 is 14 residues long. Germline V CDR1 and CDR2: SQVTM, ANQGSEA. The CDR3 region has the DNA TGCAGCGCCCGATCACAGGGGGCCAACACTGAAGCTTTCTTT. Its translation: CSARSQGANTEAFF.

The chain has TRBV10-3 and TRBJ1-2; 7 bases match TRBD1. The CDR3 loop spans 12 amino acids. Germline CDR1 ENHRY, CDR2 SYGVKD. The V gene end was trimmed by 7 bases and the J gene end by 3 bases; junction bases not matched to a gene: 2. Written as DNA, the CDR3 is TGTGCCATCAACAGGGGCGACTATGGCTACACCTTC. This codes for CAINRGDYGYTF.

The CDR3 sequence is CASRRTAVEAKNIQYF. CDR3 coding DNA: TGTGCCAGCAGACGGACAGCCGTTGAAGCCAAAAACATTCAGTACTTC. This chain joins TRBV7-2 and TRBJ2-4; D perhaps matches TRBD1 (6 bases). Trimming stripped 6 bases from V and 0 bases from J, with 15 bases between. CDR3 length: 16 amino acids. Germline values: CDR1 SGHTA, CDR2 FQGNSA. The full variable domain, completed using reference TRBV7-2 and TRBJ2-4, is GAGVSQSPSNKVTEKGKDVELRCDPISGHTALYWYRQSLGQGLEFLIYFQGNSAPDKSGLPSDRFSAERTGGSVSTLTIQRTQQEDSAVYLCASRRTAVEAKNIQYFGAGTRLSVL.

V is TRBV5-4 and J is TRBJ2-3; D gene ambiguous. Germline CDR1 is SGHNT and CDR2 is YYREEE (reference sequence). The CDR3 is 15 residues long. Trimming shortened V by 0 bases and J by 5 bases, and 13 bases separated the two germline ends. CDR3 nucleotide sequence: TGTGCCAGCAGCTTGGACTTAGGATCGGGAGATACGCAGTATTTT. Translated: CASSLDLGSGDTQYF.

The chain joins TRBV24-1 to TRBJ2-5, with 13 bases aligning to TRBD2. CDR1 KGHDR and CDR2 SFDVKD come from the germline V gene. V lost 4 bases, J lost 5 bases, and 6 bases stayed unmatched. This CDR3 has 16 amino acids. CDR3 DNA: TGTGCCACCAGTGACCCGACTAGCGGGGGGTTGGAGACCCAGTACTTC. It yields the protein CATSDPTSGGLETQYF.